Following are 26 T cell receptor beta chains from one sample sequenced in a study of cytomegalovirus exposure and HLA in healthy donors. PCR was performed using 60 Vbeta and 13 Jbeta primers. Clones were read by immunoSEQ multiplex PCR, and TCRdb kept only the in-frame ones, dropping some. The table lists about 38,000 clones, with approximately 10% in the top ten. The sequencing sample was made of PBMCs. Receptor source: a man aged 40-50 years in good health and CMV-seropositive.

The chain combines TRBV14 with TRBJ2-2; 7 nucleotides agree with TRBD2. The V and J ends lost 0 bases and 3 bases, in that order; junction bases with no gene match: 4. The CDR3 totals 16 residues. The V gene's germline CDR1 is SGHDN and CDR2 FVKESK. This CDR3 is CASSQDGAGDTGELFF. The DNA for the CDR3 is TGTGCCAGCAGCCAAGACGGCGCGGGAGACACCGGGGAGCTGTTTTTT.

The chain is built from TRBV19 and TRBJ1-4, with D perhaps matching TRBD1 (6 bases). Germline lookup yields CDR1 LNHDA and CDR2 SQIVND (reference sequence). This CDR3 has 15 residues. V was shortened by 1 base and J by 8 bases, with 14 bases between the two germline ends. CDR3 protein: CASSIVRGAAEKLFF. DNA of the CDR3: TGTGCCAGTAGTATAGTTCGGGGGGCAGCCGAAAAACTGTTTTTT.

V gene TRBV7-9 combines with J gene TRBJ2-7, with 10 positions matching TRBD2. V lost 4 bases to trimming and J lost 5 bases; unmatched junction nucleotides: 5. This CDR3 has 14 residues. CDR1 is SEHNR and CDR2 is FQNEAQ in the germline V gene (reference sequence). The CDR3 sequence is CASSSSGSRNEQYF. CDR3 sequence (DNA): TGTGCCAGCAGCTCTAGCGGGAGTCGTAACGAGCAGTACTTC.

The chain is built from TRBV5-6 and TRBJ1-1, with 10 bases fitting TRBD1. The CDR3 sequence is 13 residues long. Losses at the gene ends were 4 bases for V and 4 bases for J; bases not matched to a gene: 1. CDR1 is SGHDT, CDR2 YYEEEE, per germline. The CDR3 protein is CASSGDRGTEAFF. For the CDR3, the DNA is TGTGCCAGCAGCGGGGACAGGGGCACTGAAGCTTTCTTT.

This rearrangement joins TRBV4-1 to TRBJ2-7, with D possibly being TRBD1 (5 bases). This CDR3 comprises 13 residues. Germline CDR1 and CDR2: MGHRA and YSYEKL. The V gene lost 3 bases and the J gene lost 5 bases, with 11 bases spanning the gap. This CDR3 reads CASSQAQGHEQYF. The CDR3 DNA follows: TGCGCCAGCAGCCAGGCTCAGGGTCACGAGCAGTACTTC.

The CDR3 DNA reads as TGCGCCAGCAGTGCAGGGGCAGGATCTGGAAACACCATATATTTT. Amino acid sequence: CASSAGAGSGNTIYF. The V and J genes are TRBV10-2 and TRBJ1-3; maybe TRBD1 (6 bases). Germline V gene lookup returns CDR1 WSHSY and CDR2 SAAADI. V shed 4 bases and J shed 1 base, with 11 bases lying between them. The CDR3 contains 15 residues.

The chain links TRBV4-2 to TRBJ2-5, with D perhaps matching TRBD2 (6 bases). CDR1 and CDR2 from the germline V gene are LGHNA and YNFKEQ. The CDR3 length is 15 residues. Between the trimmed V and J ends, which lost 1 base and 4 bases, there was a span of 13 bases. DNA of the CDR3: TGTGCCAGCAGCCAAGGACTTGCGGGACGAGAGACCCAGTACTTC. This translates into CASSQGLAGRETQYF.

This rearrangement joins TRBV7-3 to TRBJ1-5; 9 bases map to TRBD1. Germline V gene lookup returns CDR1 SGHTA and CDR2 FQGTGA. The CDR3 loop spans 17 amino acids. V lost 4 bases and J lost 0; bases outside the gene matches: 7. The CDR3 is CASSSRDRDYSNQPQHF. The CDR3 DNA reads TGTGCCAGCAGCTCCCGGGACAGGGATTATAGCAATCAGCCCCAGCATTTT.

This rearrangement joins TRBV4-1 to TRBJ2-1, with 12 bases that match TRBD2. Germline assignment: CDR1 MGHRA and CDR2 YSYEKL. CDR3 size: 15 residues. V shed 5 bases, J shed 6 bases, and the junction held 5 bases outside the gene matches. CDR3 coding DNA: TGCGCCAGCAGCTTAATACTAGCGGGGGGCAATGAGCAGTTCTTC. It encodes CASSLILAGGNEQFF.

This sequence joins TRBV4-1 and TRBJ2-6; D possibly corresponds to TRBD1 (6 bases). V lost 3 bases and J 1 base, leaving 16 bases between the germline ends. The CDR3 consists of 18 residues. Germline CDR1 MGHRA, CDR2 YSYEKL. Written as DNA, the CDR3 is TGCGCCAGCAGCCAGCCAACAGGGCTAGCTTCTGGGGCCAACGTCCTGACTTTC. Amino acids: CASSQPTGLASGANVLTF.

The chain joins TRBV11-3 to TRBJ2-1; the match to TRBD2 covers 9 bases. The V gene's germline CDR1 is SGHNT and CDR2 YENEEA. The CDR3 is 15 amino acids. V was pared by 3 bases and J by 7 bases, with 7 bases of the junction left unmatched. CDR3 sequence (DNA): TGTGCCAGCAGCTTTTCTAGCGGGGAAGGGAATGAGCAGTTCTTC. It is translated as CASSFSSGEGNEQFF. The variable domain in full, with the rest retrieved from reference TRBV11-3 and TRBJ2-1, is EAGVVQSPRYKIIEKKQPVAFWCNPISGHNTLYWYLQNLGQGPELLIRYENEEAVDDSQLPKDRFSAERLKGVDSTLKIQPAELGDSAVYLCASSFSSGEGNEQFFGPGTRLTVL.

This sequence joins TRBV9 and TRBJ2-2, with D possibly being TRBD1 (6 bases). From germline, CDR1 is SGDLS and CDR2 YYNGEE. The CDR3 spans 15 residues. V was trimmed by 3 bases and J by 1 base, leaving 10 bases between them. The CDR3 is CASSATGWNTGELFF. The DNA of the CDR3 is TGTGCCAGCAGCGCAACAGGGTGGAACACCGGGGAGCTGTTTTTT.

V and J are TRBV27 and TRBJ2-3; D remains ambiguous. There are 15 residues in the CDR3. V was shortened by 0 bases and J by 2 bases, with 9 bases between the two germline ends. Germline lookup yields CDR1 MNHEY and CDR2 SMNVEV (reference sequence). The CDR3 loop reads CASSLSNRHTDTQYF. Written as DNA, the CDR3 is TGTGCCAGCAGTTTATCGAACAGACACACAGATACGCAGTATTTT.

The rearrangement joins TRBV15 to TRBJ1-2; D is perhaps TRBD1 (5 bases). CDR3 size: 16 residues. Germline assignment: CDR1 LNHNV and CDR2 YYDKDF (reference sequence). V gave up 5 bases and J gave up 0 bases, with 16 bases separating them. The CDR3 spells CATSGRQKDSNYGYTF. In DNA form, the CDR3 reads TGTGCCACCAGCGGTCGACAGAAAGACTCTAACTATGGCTACACCTTC.

This chain links TRBV21-1 with TRBJ2-3; TRBD1, as called in the table, went unchecked against the DNA. TRBV21-1 is termed a pseudogene. The CDR3 runs to 14 residues. CDR3 bases: TGTGCCAGCAGCAAAGGGCCCGTAACAGATACGCAGTATTTT. Protein sequence: CASSKGPVTDTQYF.

This rearrangement joins TRBV30 to TRBJ1-5; 7 bases align to TRBD1. J lost 6 bases, V lost 2 bases, and 7 bases had no gene match. CDR1 is GTSNPN and CDR2 is SVGIG in the germline V gene (reference sequence). The CDR3 is made up of 14 amino acids. CDR3 loop: CAWSLQGPGQPQHF. CDR3 nucleotide sequence: TGTGCCTGGAGTCTACAGGGGCCGGGTCAGCCCCAGCATTTT.

The CDR3 nucleotides are TGTGCCAGCAGTAATACCCAGGGATACACTGAAGCTTTCTTT. This gives the protein CASSNTQGYTEAFF. The chain uses TRBV28 and TRBJ1-1, with D maybe TRBD1 (5 bases). From germline, CDR1 is MDHEN and CDR2 SYDVKM. V lost 5 bases and J 3 bases, leaving 13 bases between the germline ends. The CDR3 runs 14 residues.

This chain uses TRBV18 with TRBJ1-5, with unresolved D. CDR1 KGHSH and CDR2 LQKENI come from the germline V gene. Trimming cost V 3 bases and J 4 bases, with 7 bases left between them. The CDR3 sequence is 13 residues long. The CDR3, as DNA: TGTGCCAGCTCACCGGCGGAGAATCAGCCCCAGCATTTT. Residues: CASSPAENQPQHF.

The rearrangement links TRBV5-1 to TRBJ1-3; no clear D. The CDR3 length is 14 residues. Germline V gene lookup returns CDR1 SGHRS and CDR2 YFSETQ. V lost 3 bases, J lost 4 bases, and 11 bases lay in between. The CDR3 nucleotides read TGCGCCAGCAGCTGGGGAGGGTCGGGAAACACCATATATTTT. It yields the protein CASSWGGSGNTIYF.

The chain couples TRBV6-1 to TRBJ2-7; 8 bases agree with TRBD1. This CDR3 comprises 14 residues. Trimming at V came to 3 bases and at J to 6 bases, leaving 7 bases not matched to a gene. Germline lookup yields CDR1 MNHNS and CDR2 SASEGT. The CDR3 DNA sequence: TGTGCCAGCAGTGAGATGCAGGGGGCCGGCGAGCAGTACTTC. Its protein is CASSEMQGAGEQYF.

V is TRBV7-8 and J is TRBJ1-5; 7 bases are shared with TRBD1. The germline V gene encodes CDR1 SGHVS and CDR2 FQNEAQ. J was trimmed by 3 bases and V by 4 bases; bases with no gene match: 6. This CDR3 has 15 amino acids. The CDR3 coding sequence is TGTGCCAGCAGCTCAGGGGGACAGTACAATCAGCCCCAGCATTTT. It translates to CASSSGGQYNQPQHF.

Turning to this clone: Here the CDR3 omits its conserved ending phenylalanine or tryptophan, so a read error is the likely source. The chain joins TRBV7-9 to TRBJ1-1; TRBD1 aligns across 7 bases. The junction had 7 bases not matched to a gene; V was cut back by 1 base and J by 5 bases. Germline V gene data show CDR1 as SEHNR and CDR2 as FQNEAQ (reference sequence). The CDR3 totals 15 residues. In DNA form, the CDR3 reads TGTGCCAGCAGCTTAGACGGTGACAGGGCTACTGAAGCTTTCCTT. Translated: CASSLDGDRATEAFL.

About this clone: Additional DNA sequences in this sample encode the identical CDR3. This rearrangement joins TRBV20-1 to TRBJ1-4; D unresolved. Germline V CDR1 and CDR2: DFQATT, SNEGSKA (reference sequence). CDR3 length: 11 residues. V dropped 3 bases and J dropped 5 bases, with 4 bases sitting between them. The CDR3, as DNA: TGCAGTGCTAGGACAAATGAAAAACTGTTTTTT. Amino acid sequence: CSARTNEKLFF.

The gene calls are TRBV9 and TRBJ2-5; 7 bases match TRBD2. CDR1 and CDR2 from the germline V gene are SGDLS and YYNGEE. The CDR3 has 15 residues. J lost 5 bases, V lost 3 bases, and 10 bases had no gene match. CDR3 DNA sequence: TGTGCCAGCAGCGCCGGCGGGAGTTTAGGGGAGACCCAGTACTTC. It encodes CASSAGGSLGETQYF. Based on the CDR3 plus reference TRBV9 and TRBJ2-5, the full variable domain is DSGVTQTPKHLITATGQRVTLRCSPRSGDLSVYWYQQSLDQGLQFLIQYYNGEERAKGNILERFSAQQFPDLHSELNLSSLELGDSALYFCASSAGGSLGETQYFGPGTRLLVL.

The rearrangement links TRBV6-5 to TRBJ2-5; D is ambiguous. The J call could be wrong; TRBJ2-7 is a better fit for the DNA end. The CDR3 extends over 11 amino acids. Germline lookup yields CDR1 MNHEY and CDR2 SVGAGI. The CDR3: CASSLNYEQYF. For the CDR3, the DNA is TGTGCCAGCAGTCTTAATTACGAGCAGTACTTC.

This chain uses TRBV9 with TRBJ2-7, with a possible D match to TRBD2 (6 bases). From germline, CDR1 is SGDLS and CDR2 YYNGEE. The CDR3 contains 16 residues. The V end lost 0 bases, the J end lost 3 bases, and 16 bases lay between the germline ends. The CDR3 spells CASSVEVSGKRYEQYF. In DNA, the CDR3 is TGTGCCAGCAGCGTAGAGGTTAGCGGCAAGCGCTACGAGCAGTACTTC.